The subject of this entry is one TCR beta chain. The data were obtained in a study of shared clonotypes between healthy human individuals. Assay: immunoSEQ multiplex PCR; the TCRdb copy retains only in-frame clones and omits some. The sample comprises more than 2 million clones, roughly 95% of which are singletons, and more than 0.1% rests with the top ten. After removal of 3 bases from V and 4 bases from J, the junction contained 12 bases not matched to a gene. CDR3 length equals 16 residues. Germline CDR1 reads LNHDA; CDR2 reads SQIVND (reference sequence). Material for sequencing was naive CD4+ T cells sorted from blood. Noted subset: CD45RA+ positively selected. This TCR was recovered from a man between 18 and 35 years old in good health. The V gene is TRBV19, the J gene TRBJ2-7; 7 bases agree with TRBD2. CDR3 loop: CASSMGGGRSRYEQYF. Written as DNA, the CDR3 is TGTGCCAGTAGTATGGGCGGGGGAAGATCCCGTTACGAGCAGTACTTC.